This is a list of T cell receptor beta chains from one sample in a study of cytomegalovirus exposure and HLA in healthy donors. Measured with immunoSEQ multiplex PCR; TCRdb has only the in-frame clones, and not every one. The sample records around 150,000 clones, roughly four fifths being singletons. Source material: PBMCs. The receptors shown here come from a female donor in good health and CMV-seropositive. CDR3s leave out the opening cysteine and the closing phenylalanine or tryptophan.

CDR3: ASSTQGSYEQY
J: TRBJ2-7
V: TRBV6-5

CDR3: ASSNKGLAGDMSQTDTQY
J: TRBJ2-3
V: TRBV19

CDR3: ASSQGQGAGANVLT
J: TRBJ2-6
V: TRBV4-1

CDR3: ASSLERENNEQF
J: TRBJ2-1
V: TRBV11-2

CDR3: ASSPNPSRGLTEAF
J: TRBJ1-1
V: TRBV5-4

CDR3: ASSPIRGTEAF
J: TRBJ1-1
V: TRBV18

CDR3: ASSKRGGFSYEQY
J: .
V: TRBV7-9

CDR3: ASSLAQDYGYT
J: TRBJ1-2
V: TRBV7-2

CDR3: SVGDRQGGQPQH
J: TRBJ1-5
V: TRBV29-1

CDR3: ASSIRTGSDIQY
J: TRBJ2-4
V: TRBV19

CDR3: ASTLGDSTDTQY
J: TRBJ2-3
V: TRBV5-1

CDR3: ASSPAGATYNEQF
J: TRBJ2-1
V: TRBV5-4

CDR3: AISESNQGMNNEQF
J: TRBJ2-1
V: TRBV10-3

CDR3: SSSFGTGGRWSNQPQH
J: TRBJ1-5
V: TRBV7-9

CDR3: ASGHRATNEKLF
J: TRBJ1-4
V: TRBV7-9

CDR3: ASSQGASYGYT
J: TRBJ1-2
V: TRBV7-9

CDR3: AWSVDYRSTDTQY
J: TRBJ2-3
V: TRBV30

CDR3: ASSDAGGWYEQY
J: TRBJ2-7
V: TRBV6-1

CDR3: ASSSGGFRNTGELF
J: TRBJ2-2
V: TRBV5-4

CDR3: ASSLTGEPLH
J: TRBJ1-6
V: TRBV5-1

CDR3: ASSELESSYEQY
J: .
V: TRBV2

CDR3: ASSQVVATDTQY
J: TRBJ2-3
V: TRBV14

CDR3: ASTLQGTVVEEQF
J: TRBJ2-1
V: TRBV23-1

CDR3: ASSRSGGASVTDTQY
J: TRBJ2-3
V: TRBV5-1

CDR3: ASSLGQRKNTEAF
J: TRBJ1-1
V: TRBV19

CDR3: ASSLQGNQPQH
J: TRBJ1-5
V: TRBV18

CDR3: ASSQLDRLIYNEQF
J: TRBJ2-1
V: TRBV4-2

CDR3: ASSFGQGNTEAF
J: TRBJ1-1
V: TRBV7-3

CDR3: ASSLGGTAGETQY
J: TRBJ2-5
V: TRBV11-3

CDR3: ASSLWGDRMKAF
J: TRBJ1-1
V: TRBV5-4

CDR3: ASSELRGLNEQY
J: .
V: TRBV2

CDR3: ASTIAGGPYNEQF
J: TRBJ2-1
V: TRBV6-5

CDR3: ASSFGTGGSSSYNSPLH
J: TRBJ1-6
V: TRBV28

CDR3: ASSWTSGGTDTQY
J: TRBJ2-3
V: TRBV6-5

CDR3: ASSLTENTEAF
J: TRBJ1-1
V: TRBV7-9

CDR3: ASSLDRGTGEQY
J: TRBJ2-7
V: TRBV2

CDR3: SVEAGGREQY
J: TRBJ2-5
V: TRBV29-1

CDR3: ASSPNSLGELF
J: TRBJ2-2
V: TRBV7-3

CDR3: ASSPGTGIHEQY
J: TRBJ2-7
V: TRBV7-9

CDR3: ASSARPTGLGLNTEAF
J: TRBJ1-1
V: TRBV18